This TCR beta chain originates from a study of Graves' ophthalmopathy and Graves' hyperthyroidism (dated by TCRdb to 2017 to 2018). Turning to the overall study: Peripheral blood was collected at initial diagnosis, before any treatment. To tell Graves' ophthalmopathy apart from Graves' hyperthyroidism, and to predict which patients would progress to ophthalmopathy, the study relied on TCR beta repertoire signatures. In total, 135 blood samples were TCR-sequenced: under 45 ophthalmopathy, roughly 80 hyperthyroidism and some 17 hyperthyroidism-to-ophthalmopathy patients. To explore V-J signatures that distinguish ophthalmopathy from hyperthyroidism, a discovery set of about a hundred patients was enrolled, made up of 40 to 45 with ophthalmopathy and 57 with stable hyperthyroidism. An independent validation cohort comprised 18 to 20 hyperthyroidism patients and 15 to 17 patients who later progressed from hyperthyroidism to ophthalmopathy. In several hyperthyroidism patients, the T-cell repertoires found in thyroid tissue were compared with those found in blood. Following sample collection, hyperthyroidism patients were given methimazole at a starting dose of 30 mg daily, and ophthalmopathy patients were given high-dose intravenous methylprednisolone. The roughly 91 discovery patients were randomly split 7:3 into training and test sets.

Hyperthyroidism was considered stable if no progression to ophthalmopathy occurred within 18 months of follow-up. Hyperthyroidism patients were newly diagnosed, were aged 18 to 65 years, and had a disease duration under 2 months. Patients were excluded if they had other autoimmune diseases, uncontrolled infections, pregnancy or lactation. Clinical symptoms, serum thyroxine, TRAb, thyroid ultrasound and orbital computed tomography were used for diagnosis. PBMCs were isolated from 10 ml of fresh peripheral blood by Ficoll-Paque density gradient centrifugation. Total RNA was extracted using Trizol reagent, and RNA quality was checked on an Agilent 2100 Bioanalyzer. Trimming takes 2 bases from V and 0 bases from J, and the germline ends sit 9 bases apart. CDR1 and CDR2, per the germline V gene, are MNHNS and SASEGT. The CDR3 holds 15 amino acids from the cysteine to the phenylalanine. CDR3 DNA is the only sequence kept; it has 45 bases, read in frame from the first base.

Broad study findings and their caveats: In validation, the model predicted ophthalmopathy progression with about 71% sensitivity and around 72% specificity; fewer than 15 predicted patients were CT-confirmed with GO in a median of about 6.1 months. Sample size was not statistically predetermined, and group allocation was not concealed from the investigators. Ophthalmopathy was separated from stable hyperthyroidism by the 13-signature model with just under 90% sensitivity and around 81% specificity in cross-validation and with 80%/75% in the test set. Most expanded thyroid clonotypes with frequency above 0.001 were also detected in blood, suggesting blood repertoires may reflect the thyroid immune response.

This clonotype has a count of ten or more. No cognate antigen has been identified for it. No clone much larger than this one lies a single base away; base qualities are absent. For repertoire sequencing, the TCR beta CDR3 regions were amplified from RNA transcripts. The first round of RT-PCR was done with HTBI primers and the Qiagen OneStep RT-PCR kit, and was followed by a second round of multiplex PCR, then size selection and purification. Sequencing of the libraries was carried out on an Illumina HiSeq2000 in paired-end mode with 100 bp reads. On the authors' methods: SOAPnuke was used for read processing, and reads with adapters, uncalled bases, a mean Phred below 15, or no exact constant-primer or identifier match were discarded. COPE v1.2.5 was used to merge high-quality paired reads. Each unique nucleotide sequence was treated as a clonotype, and MiTCR v1.1 was used to align the clonotypes to the IMGT TRB V, D and J references. The analysis was limited to V-J combinations with a frequency above 0.0001, which together covered around 99% of the repertoires. For each V-J combination, a TCR clonal expansion and chaos score was defined as the ratio of F50 clonal expansion to chaos observed in the TCRdist matrix. Features were reduced by Welch's t-statistics and random forest to approximately 12 V-J combinations, which fed a naive Bayes classifier. The similarity between thyroid and blood repertoires was quantified using the Morisita-Horn index. TCRdb ran its own pipeline on the public reads, namely fastp trimming at Q25 and MiXCR clone calling, and kept in-frame beta chains. Each CDR3 protein appears once, grouped with its most common genes and DNA. The V and J calls were determined by TCRdb, not by the authors. The sample has hundreds of thousands of distinct CDR3 sequences on record, 22% of them singletons. The top ten constitute approximately 7% of the sample.

The clonotype comes from a woman between 18 and 30 years old with stable Graves' hyperthyroidism. Some clones in this sample may be carry-over from other donors' samples. Donor details come from another sample of the same person, matched by shared clones. In this chain, TRBV6-1 is recombined with TRBJ2-3; the D gene is perhaps TRBD1 or TRBD2, each of them matching over 5 bases. Sequencing input: peripheral blood. The bases are TGTGCCAGCAGTGAACTCTGGGGGAGCACAGATACGCAGTATTTT. This sequence encodes CASSELWGSTDTQYF.